This T cell receptor (beta chain) is drawn from a study of T cell responses to AZD1222 COVID-19 vaccine (dated by TCRdb to about 2021). Broadly, across the study: AZD1222 recipients with second doses at about 4 weeks or about 12 weeks were pooled, because spike-specific TCR depth and breadth did not differ between schedules. TCR sequencing was performed for roughly 250 trial participants, of whom 200 to 210 were given two doses of AZD1222 and around 26 were given two doses of MenACWY control vaccine. Trial participants were enrolled by age into 18-55, 56-69 and 70-plus year subgroups, with roughly 160, 29 and 62 TCR-sequenced participants respectively.

V drops 2 bases and J drops 4 bases, leaving 9 bases in between. The germline V gene (reference sequence) provides CDR1 LGHDT and CDR2 YNNKEL. The CDR3 spans 14 residues, from the cysteine through the phenylalanine. Only the CDR3 DNA stays, 42 bases, in frame from base 1. The CDR3 regions of human TCRbeta chains were subjected to immunosequencing. Per the authors' processing: Repertoire TCRs were matched against a reference library of SARS-CoV-2-specific TCRs generated with the MIRA antigen-specificity platform. Breadth was defined as the fraction of unique TCRs that were SARS-CoV-2-associated. Depth was defined as the fraction of total T cells that were SARS-CoV-2-associated. Each spike-specific TCR was assigned to its reactive spike region and to a CD4 or CD8 class using the MIRA data. Log10-transformed breadth and depth values were compared by one-way ANOVA with Sidak's multiple comparisons tests. TCRdb's version of the immuneACCESS table is confined to in-frame rearrangements and falls short of the full clone set. An unresolved V gene accounts for under half of the shortfall where checked; the remainder is of unknown origin. Clonal size and the V and J genes are those of that table, whereas D and trimming came from the DNA. This sample lists under 150,000 clones; around nine tenths were detected once. Under 2% of the sample belongs to the ten largest clones.

The sample's time point, from its label and the paper: baseline before first vaccination. The vaccinee samples were drawn from two UK trials, COV001 and COV002, one of which was a single-blind randomized controlled phase 2/3 trial testing AZD1222 (ChAdOx1 nCoV-19) in healthy adults. For TCRbeta chain sequencing, PBMC samples from trial participants were taken at day 0 and at day 28 after the second dose. The paper as a whole reports these results and caveats: Participants were mostly white British, with more females than males. The authors suggested clonal diversity may have been underestimated. Because no day 14 peak-response samples were available, the repertoires could be characterized only after the peak T cell response. The whole spike protein was spanned by vaccine-associated CD4 TCRs, and dominant responses were seen in regions 160-218 and 743-854. A significant rise in spike-specific TCR breadth and depth was observed after two AZD1222 doses relative to day 0 and relative to MenACWY recipients. Reportedly, close to half of the unique spike-specific TCRs recognized epitopes lying outside the regions that are mutated in the B.1.351 and B.1.1.7 variants. Only five or six AZD1222 recipients were SARS-CoV-2 seropositive at baseline, limiting conclusions about previously exposed vaccinees. The 56-69-year group was small, and its depth increase did not reach significance, likely because of low power.

Worth noting for this clone: The target of this receptor is not known. No clone much larger than this one lies a single base away; base qualities are absent.

The specimen was peripheral blood, collected on day 0 of AZD1222 vaccination. This sequence originates from an adult in good health. The rearranged chain carries TRBV3-1 (or the pseudogene TRBV3-2) and TRBJ1-3; the D gene is perhaps TRBD1, from 5 matching bases. The CDR3 amino acid sequence is: CASSQRDAGNTIYF. The nucleotide sequence reads as follows: TGTGCCAGCAGCCAAAGGGACGCAGGAAACACCATATATTTT.